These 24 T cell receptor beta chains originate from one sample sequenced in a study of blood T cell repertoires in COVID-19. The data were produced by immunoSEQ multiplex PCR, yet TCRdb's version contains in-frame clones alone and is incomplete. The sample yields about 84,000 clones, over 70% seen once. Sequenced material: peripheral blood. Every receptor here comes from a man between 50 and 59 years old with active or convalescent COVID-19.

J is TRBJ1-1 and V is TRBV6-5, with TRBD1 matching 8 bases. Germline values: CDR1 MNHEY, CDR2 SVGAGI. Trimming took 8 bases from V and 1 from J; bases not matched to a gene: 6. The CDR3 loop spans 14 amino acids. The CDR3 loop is CASSDREGNTEAFF. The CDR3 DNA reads TGTGCCAGCTCGGACAGGGAGGGGAACACTGAAGCTTTCTTT.

The CDR3 spells CASSLGTGLSGEQYF. CDR3 DNA: TGTGCCAGCAGCTTGGGGACAGGGCTAAGCGGGGAGCAGTACTTC. The chain joins TRBV7-6 to TRBJ2-7; 9 positions match TRBD1. CDR1 and CDR2 (germline): SGHVS, FNYEAQ. V gave up 3 bases and J gave up 7 bases; unmatched junction bases: 10. The CDR3 contains 15 residues.

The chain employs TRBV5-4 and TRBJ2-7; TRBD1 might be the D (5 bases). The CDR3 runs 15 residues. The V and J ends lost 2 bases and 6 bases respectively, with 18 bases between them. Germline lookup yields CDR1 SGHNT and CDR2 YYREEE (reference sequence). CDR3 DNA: TGTGCCAGCAGCTTTCAGGCAGGGATTATTCGCGAGCAGTACTTC. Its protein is CASSFQAGIIREQYF.

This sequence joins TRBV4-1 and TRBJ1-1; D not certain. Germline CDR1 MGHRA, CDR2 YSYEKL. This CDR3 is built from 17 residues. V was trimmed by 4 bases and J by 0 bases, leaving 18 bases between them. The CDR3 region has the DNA TGCGCCAGCAGCCGGGCAGGCGTGGTAAGGATGAACACTGAAGCTTTCTTT. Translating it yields CASSRAGVVRMNTEAFF.

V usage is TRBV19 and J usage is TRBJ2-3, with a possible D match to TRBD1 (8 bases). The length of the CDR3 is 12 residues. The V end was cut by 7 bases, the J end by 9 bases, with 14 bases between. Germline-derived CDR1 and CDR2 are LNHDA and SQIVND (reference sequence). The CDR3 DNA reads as TGTGCCAGTACCTACAGGGGGGGGACGCAGTATTTT. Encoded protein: CASTYRGGTQYF.

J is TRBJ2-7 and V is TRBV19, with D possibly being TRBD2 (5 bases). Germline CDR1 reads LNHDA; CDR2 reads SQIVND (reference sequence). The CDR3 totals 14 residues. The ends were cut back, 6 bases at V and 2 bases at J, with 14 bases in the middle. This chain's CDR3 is CASSPSGTTYEQYF. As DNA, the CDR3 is TGTGCCAGTAGCCCGTCGGGAACTACCTACGAGCAGTACTTC.

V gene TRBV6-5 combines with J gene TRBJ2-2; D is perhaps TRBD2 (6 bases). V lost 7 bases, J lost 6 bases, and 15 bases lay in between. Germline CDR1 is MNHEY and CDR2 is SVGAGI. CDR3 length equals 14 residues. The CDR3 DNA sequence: TGTGCCAGCACCTCACAAGGAGGGCCCGGGGAGCTGTTTTTT. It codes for CASTSQGGPGELFF.

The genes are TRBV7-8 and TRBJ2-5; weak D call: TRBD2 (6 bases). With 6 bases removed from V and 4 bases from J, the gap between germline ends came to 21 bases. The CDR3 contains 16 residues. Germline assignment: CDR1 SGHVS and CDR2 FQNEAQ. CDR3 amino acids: CASRETGTGLGETQYF. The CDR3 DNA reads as TGTGCCAGCAGGGAAACCGGGACTGGTTTAGGAGAGACCCAGTACTTC.

CDR3 in DNA: TGTGCCAGCAGCCTAGGACCGGGGGGAGGGAGCAATCAGCCCCAGCATTTT. It yields the protein CASSLGPGGGSNQPQHF. V is TRBV9 and J is TRBJ1-5, with TRBD1 as a possible D gene (5 bases). The germline V and J ends were trimmed by 4 bases and 1 base, with 18 bases remaining between them. Germline V lookup: CDR1 SGDLS, CDR2 YYNGEE. The CDR3 extends over 17 amino acids.

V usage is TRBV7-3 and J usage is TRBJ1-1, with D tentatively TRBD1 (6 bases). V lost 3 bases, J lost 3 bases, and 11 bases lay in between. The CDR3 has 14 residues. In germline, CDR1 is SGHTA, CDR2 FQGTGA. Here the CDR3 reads CASSFGGTDTEAFF. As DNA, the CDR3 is TGTGCCAGCAGCTTTGGGGGCACCGACACTGAAGCTTTCTTT.

The DNA for the CDR3 is TGCGCCAGCAGCCACACAGGGTCTGGGGCCAACGTCCTGACTTTC. It specifies CASSHTGSGANVLTF. This chain joins TRBV5-1 and TRBJ2-6; D perhaps matches TRBD1 (6 bases). V dropped 4 bases and J dropped 1 base, with 9 bases sitting between them. CDR3 size: 15 residues. CDR1 is SGHRS and CDR2 is YFSETQ in the germline V gene.

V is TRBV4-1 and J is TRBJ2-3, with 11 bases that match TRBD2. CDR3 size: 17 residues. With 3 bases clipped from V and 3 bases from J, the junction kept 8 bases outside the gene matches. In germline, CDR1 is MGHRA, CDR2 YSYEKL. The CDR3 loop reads CASSHPLAGGETDTQYF. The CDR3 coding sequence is TGCGCCAGCAGCCATCCTCTAGCGGGGGGAGAAACAGATACGCAGTATTTT.

The CDR3 loop is CASSLGPTGDSPLHF. Written as DNA, the CDR3 is TGTGCCAGCAGCTTGGGACCAACAGGGGATTCACCCCTCCACTTT. This rearrangement joins TRBV5-5 to TRBJ1-6; 7 bases are a match to TRBD1. The V segment lost 0 bases and the J segment 8 bases; nucleotides outside the gene matches: 5. This CDR3 spans 15 amino acids. Germline CDR1 reads SGHKS; CDR2 reads YYEKEE (reference sequence).

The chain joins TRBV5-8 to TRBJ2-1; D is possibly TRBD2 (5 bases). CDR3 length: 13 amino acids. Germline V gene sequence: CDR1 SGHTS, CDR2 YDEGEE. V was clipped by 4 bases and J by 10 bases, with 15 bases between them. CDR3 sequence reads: CASSVNGVGEQFF. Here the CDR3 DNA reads TGTGCCAGCAGCGTGAACGGGGTCGGAGAGCAGTTCTTC.

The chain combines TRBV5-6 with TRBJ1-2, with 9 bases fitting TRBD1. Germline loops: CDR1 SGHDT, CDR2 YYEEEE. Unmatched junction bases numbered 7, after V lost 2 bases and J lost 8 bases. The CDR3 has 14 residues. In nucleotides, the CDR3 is TGTGCCAGCAGCTTACCGACAGGGGGAGGCGGCTACACCTTC. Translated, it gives CASSLPTGGGGYTF.

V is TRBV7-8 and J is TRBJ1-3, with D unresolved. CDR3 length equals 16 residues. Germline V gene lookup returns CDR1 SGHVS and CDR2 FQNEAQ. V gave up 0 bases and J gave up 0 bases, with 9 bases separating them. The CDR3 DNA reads TGTGCCAGCAGCTTAGCTACGGGTACCTCTGGAAACACCATATATTTT. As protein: CASSLATGTSGNTIYF. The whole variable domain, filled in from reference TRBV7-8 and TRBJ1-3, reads GAGVSQSPRYKVAKRGQDVALRCDPISGHVSLFWYQQALGQGPEFLTYFQNEAQLDKSGLPSDRFFAERPEGSVSTLKIQRTQQEDSAVYLCASSLATGTSGNTIYFGEGSWLTVV.

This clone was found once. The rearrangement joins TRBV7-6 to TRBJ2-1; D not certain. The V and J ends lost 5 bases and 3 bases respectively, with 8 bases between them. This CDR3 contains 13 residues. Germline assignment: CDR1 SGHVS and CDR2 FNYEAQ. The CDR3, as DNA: TGTGCCAGCAGCCTGGCGGTCTACAATGAGCAGTTCTTC. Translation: CASSLAVYNEQFF.

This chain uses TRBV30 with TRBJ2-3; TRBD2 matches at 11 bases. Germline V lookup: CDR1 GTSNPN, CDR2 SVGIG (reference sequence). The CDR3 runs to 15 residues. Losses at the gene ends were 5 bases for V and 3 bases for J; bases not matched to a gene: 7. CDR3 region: CAWCSGGAGTDTQYF. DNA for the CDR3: TGTGCCTGGTGTAGCGGGGGGGCGGGGACAGATACGCAGTATTTT.

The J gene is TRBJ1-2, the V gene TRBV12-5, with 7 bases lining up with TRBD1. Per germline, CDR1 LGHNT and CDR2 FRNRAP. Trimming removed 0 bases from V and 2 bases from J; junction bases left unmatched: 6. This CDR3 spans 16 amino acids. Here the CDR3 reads CASGLVVGGPNYGYTF. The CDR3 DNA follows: TGTGCTAGTGGTTTGGTAGTAGGGGGCCCGAACTATGGCTACACCTTC.

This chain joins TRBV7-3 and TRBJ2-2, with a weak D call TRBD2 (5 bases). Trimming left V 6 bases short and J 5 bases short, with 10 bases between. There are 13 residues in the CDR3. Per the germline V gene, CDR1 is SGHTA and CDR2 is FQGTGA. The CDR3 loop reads CASSTAVTGELFF. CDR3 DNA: TGTGCCAGCAGTACAGCGGTTACCGGGGAGCTGTTTTTT.

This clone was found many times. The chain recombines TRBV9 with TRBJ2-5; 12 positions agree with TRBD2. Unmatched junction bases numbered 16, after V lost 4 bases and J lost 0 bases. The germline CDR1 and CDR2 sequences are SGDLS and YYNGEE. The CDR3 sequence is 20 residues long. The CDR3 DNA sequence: TGTGCCAGCAGCCCCCATGGAGGACTAGCGGGGACCAAGTACCAAGAGACCCAGTACTTC. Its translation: CASSPHGGLAGTKYQETQYF.

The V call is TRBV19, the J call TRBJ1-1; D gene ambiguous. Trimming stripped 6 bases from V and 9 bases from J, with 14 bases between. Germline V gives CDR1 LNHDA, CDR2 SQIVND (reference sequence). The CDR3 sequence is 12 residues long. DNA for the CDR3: TGTGCCAGTAGGACAAGTGAGGGTAAAGCTTTCTTT. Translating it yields CASRTSEGKAFF.

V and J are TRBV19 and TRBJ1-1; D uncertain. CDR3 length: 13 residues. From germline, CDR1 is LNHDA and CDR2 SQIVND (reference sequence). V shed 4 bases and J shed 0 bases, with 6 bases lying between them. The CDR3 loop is CASSKLMNTEAFF. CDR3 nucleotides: TGTGCCAGTAGTAAGCTGATGAACACTGAAGCTTTCTTT.

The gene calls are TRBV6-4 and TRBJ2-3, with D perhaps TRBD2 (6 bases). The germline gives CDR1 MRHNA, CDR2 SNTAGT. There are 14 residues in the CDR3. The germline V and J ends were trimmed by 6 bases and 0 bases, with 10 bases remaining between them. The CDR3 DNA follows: TGTGCCAGCAGCGTCGGGGGAAGCACAGATACGCAGTATTTT. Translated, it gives CASSVGGSTDTQYF.